This is a list of T cell receptor beta chains from one sample in a study of Graves' ophthalmopathy and Graves' hyperthyroidism. One entry per CDR3 protein results from TCRdb running MiXCR on the multiplex PCR reads. The table lists approximately 700,000 distinct CDR3 sequences, over 40% of them singletons. Sequenced input: peripheral blood. The receptors here all came from an adult man with Graves' ophthalmopathy. CDR3s include the opening cysteine and the closing phenylalanine or tryptophan. A D gene is named only where the DNA matches it firmly. Where a row states a size, it is once, few, many or the class of an expanded clone; other rows omit it.

v_call	j_call	d_call	clone_size	cdr3_nt	cdr3_aa
TRBV4-2	TRBJ2-6	-	-	TGTGCCAGCAGCCAAGATCGGTGGGGATCTGGGGCCAACGTCCTGACTTTC	CASSQDRWGSGANVLTF
TRBV5-4	TRBJ2-2	-	-	TGTGCCAGCAGCAGCTACGGGTCCTCTGTGCTGACCGGGGAGCTGTTTTTT	CASSSYGSSVLTGELFF
TRBV13	TRBJ2-7	TRBD1	-	TGTGCCAGCAGTTCGACAGGGTCGTTCTACGAGCAGTACTTC	CASSSTGSFYEQYF
TRBV2	TRBJ1-1	-	many	TGTGCCAGCAGTGAAATGACGGCAGAAGCTTTCTTT	CASSEMTAEAFF
TRBV10-3	TRBJ1-1	-	-	TGTGCCATCAGTCAGGGGTGGGCTTTCTTT	CAISQGWAFF
TRBV10-3	TRBJ2-7	TRBD2	-	TGTGCCAGCAGTGAAGAGGGACTAGCCGCCTACGAGCAGTACTTC	CASSEEGLAAYEQYF
TRBV29-1	TRBJ1-4	-	-	TGCAGCGGCGACGGGCATGAAAAACTGTTTTTT	CSGDGHEKLFF
TRBV2	TRBJ2-7	TRBD1	-	TGTGCCAGCAGTTTGGGCAGGGGGCGCTACGAGCAGTACTTC	CASSLGRGRYEQYF
TRBV19	TRBJ1-2	TRBD1	-	TGTGCCAGTACCATGGCCGGGGCAGGGGGCGGCTACACCTTC	CASTMAGAGGGYTF
TRBV20-1	TRBJ1-4	-	many	TGCAGTGCTAGAATGGCAACTAATGAAAAACTGTTTTTT	CSARMATNEKLFF
TRBV7-9	TRBJ2-7	-	-	TGTGCCAGCAGCTTAAAAGTCTACGAGCAGTACTTC	CASSLKVYEQYF
TRBV7-2	TRBJ2-7	-	-	TGTGCCAGCAGCTTAGGTACAGCCAACTTCTACGAGCAGTACTTC	CASSLGTANFYEQYF
TRBV6-1	TRBJ2-7	TRBD1	few	TGTGCCAGCAGTGCCAGGGGGCAAGGGGAGCAGTACTTC	CASSARGQGEQYF
TRBV29-1	TRBJ2-6	-	-	TGCAGCTTAGCGAGGAAAGGGAAATCTGGGGCCAACGTCCTGACTTTC	CSLARKGKSGANVLTF
TRBV7-2	TRBJ2-3	TRBD2	-	TGTGCCAGCAGCGTTCGACTAGCGGGGGGGCCCACAGATACGCAGTATTTT	CASSVRLAGGPTDTQYF
TRBV4-3	TRBJ1-5	TRBD1	-	TGCGCCAGCAGCCAAGTATTTCGTGACAGGGGGTTTGGGAGCAATCAGCCCCAGCATTTT	CASSQVFRDRGFGSNQPQHF
TRBV20-1	TRBJ1-5	-	many	TGCAGTGCTGCCATCTCCGAAACCCAGCATTTT	CSAAISETQHF
TRBV20-1	TRBJ2-7	TRBD2	many	TGCAGTGCTAGAGACCGAGCGGGAGCTACCTACGAGCAGTACTTC	CSARDRAGATYEQYF
TRBV29-1	TRBJ1-1	-	many	TGCAGCGTTGGGGAGGCTGAAGCTTTCTTT	CSVGEAEAFF
TRBV4-3	TRBJ1-1	-	few	TGCGCCAGCAGCCAGGGTAGGGGGAGACGGACTGAAGCTTTCTTT	CASSQGRGRRTEAFF
TRBV2	TRBJ1-1	-	once	TGTGCCAGCAGTGAAGGGAGAGGGGGGAACACTGAAGCTTTCTTT	CASSEGRGGNTEAFF
TRBV7-8	TRBJ1-4	-	-	TGTGCCAGCAGCTCGTACAGGGTGGATGAAAAACTGTTTTTT	CASSSYRVDEKLFF
TRBV7-6	TRBJ2-7	TRBD1	many	TGTGCCAGCAGCCCCGGGACAGGGAACTACGAGCAGTACTTC	CASSPGTGNYEQYF
TRBV12-3/TRBV12-4	TRBJ1-2	-	many	TGTGCCAGCAGTTTGGCCCAAATCGCTGGCTACACCTTC	CASSLAQIAGYTF
TRBV7-9	TRBJ1-3	-	many	TGTGCCAGCAGCCCACTAAGTTCTGGAAACACCATATATTTT	CASSPLSSGNTIYF
TRBV20-1	TRBJ1-5	-	-	TGCAGTGCTAGCGCCGCGGGGGTGGTCCAAGAGACCCAGCATTTT	CSASAAGVVQETQHF
TRBV11-1	TRBJ1-2	-	once	TGTGCCAGCAGCCAAACAGCGCCCGGAGTTAGCTATGGCTGCACCTTC	CASSQTAPGVSYGCTF
TRBV9	TRBJ1-2	-	few	TGTGCCAGCAGCCCCGCCAGGGGATCTAAGGGCTACACCTTC	CASSPARGSKGYTF